The 14 T cell receptor beta chains given below trace back to one sample, sequenced in a study of human T cells and chemical hapten exposure. MiXCR was run by TCRdb on the RACE reads, yielding one entry per CDR3 protein. The sample gives about 58,000 distinct CDR3 sequences, around an eighth of which show up once; 2% to 3% is in the top ten. Time point noted: patch test 3, about 24 weeks after DPC sensitization. Documented treatment: therapeutic diphenylcyclopropenone sensitization with weekly scalp DPC. The sample in question was whole blood, obtained in connection with sensitization to the hapten diphenylcyclopropenone (DPC). The receptors were gathered from a man younger than 40 with alopecia areata. Some clones in this sample may be carry-over from other donors' samples.

This clonotype was recorded at least ten times. The chain recombines TRBV28 with TRBJ1-1; D is unresolved. Trimming removed 6 bases from V and 5 bases from J, with 25 bases in between. There are 17 residues in the CDR3. The germline V gene has CDR1 MDHEN and CDR2 SYDVKM. CDR3 amino acids: CASRLTYEGSEGTEAFF. The CDR3 DNA follows: TGTGCCAGCAGACTTACGTACGAGGGATCCGAAGGGACTGAAGCTTTCTTT.

The J gene is TRBJ2-7, the V gene TRBV2; D tentatively reads TRBD1 or TRBD2 (5 bases each). This CDR3 region has 12 residues. V was pared by 7 bases and J by 3 bases, with 10 bases between. CDR1 and CDR2 from the germline V gene are SNHLY and FYNNEI. The CDR3 sequence: CASTWDVYEQYF. As DNA, the CDR3 is TGTGCCAGCACCTGGGACGTCTACGAGCAGTACTTC. The full variable domain, rest sourced from reference TRBV2 and TRBJ2-7, is EPEVTQTPSHQVTQMGQEVILRCVPISNHLYFYWYRQILGQKVEFLVSFYNNEISEKSEIFDDQFSVERPDGSNFTLKIRSTKLEDSAMYFCASTWDVYEQYFGPGTRLTVT.

The rearrangement uses TRBV5-6 and TRBJ2-3, with D tentatively TRBD1 or TRBD2 (5 bases each). The CDR3 length is 14 residues. Germline CDR1 is SGHDT and CDR2 is YYEEEE. The V end was cut by 3 bases, the J end by 0 bases, with 8 bases between. The CDR3 protein is CASSYWDSTDTQYF. The CDR3 nucleotides read TGTGCCAGCAGCTATTGGGACAGCACAGATACGCAGTATTTT.

The chain recombines TRBV29-1 with TRBJ1-1; D is undetermined. The V gene lost 6 bases and the J gene lost 2 bases, with 13 bases spanning the gap. The CDR3 extends over 13 amino acids. CDR1 and CDR2 (germline): SQVTM, ANQGSEA. In DNA form, the CDR3 reads TGCAGCGTCGCTCCGGCGATAAACACTGAAGCTTTCTTT. Protein: CSVAPAINTEAFF.

This clonotype was seen only a few times. V is TRBV5-4 and J is TRBJ2-7; TRBD2 agrees at 8 bases. CDR3 size: 17 residues. The V segment lost 1 base and the J segment 0 bases; nucleotides outside the gene matches: 9. CDR1 and CDR2 (germline): SGHNT, YYREEE (reference sequence). The CDR3: CASSLRLAGTSSYEQYF. The CDR3 bases are TGTGCCAGCAGCTTGAGATTAGCGGGGACAAGCTCCTACGAGCAGTACTTC.

This chain joins TRBV7-9 and TRBJ2-7; D ambiguous. Germline V gives CDR1 SEHNR, CDR2 FQNEAQ (reference sequence). This CDR3 comprises 14 residues. V lost 0 bases, J lost 6 bases, and 12 bases lay in between. For the CDR3, the DNA is TGTGCCAGCAGCTTAGCCGGGCACCTACCCGAGCAGTACTTC. It encodes CASSLAGHLPEQYF.

This clonotype was seen a handful of times. V and J are TRBV9 and TRBJ2-1, with a possible D match to TRBD2 (6 bases). The CDR3 contains 15 residues. V gave up 0 bases and J gave up 0 bases, with 7 bases separating them. Germline V gene sequence: CDR1 SGDLS, CDR2 YYNGEE. The CDR3 nucleotides read TGTGCCAGCAGCGTAGCCGGGGGCTCCTACAATGAGCAGTTCTTC. This sequence encodes CASSVAGGSYNEQFF.

A few counts support this clonotype. This chain joins TRBV7-6 and TRBJ2-2; 9 nucleotides line up with TRBD1. Germline CDR1 is SGHVS and CDR2 is FNYEAQ. CDR3 length: 13 residues. The ends lost 0 bases at V and 15 bases at J; junction bases unmatched: 5. CDR3 sequence: CASSLAGTGWMFF. The CDR3, as DNA: TGTGCCAGCAGCTTAGCCGGGACAGGGTGGATGTTTTTT.

V and J are TRBV20-1 and TRBJ2-7, with D perhaps matching TRBD1 (5 bases). V dropped 6 bases and J dropped 1 base, with 22 bases sitting between them. The length of the CDR3 is 16 residues. Germline CDR1 DFQATT, CDR2 SNEGSKA (reference sequence). CDR3 nucleotides: TGCAGTGCCCCCGACCGAGCGCACGCAGGGTCCTACGAGCAGTACTTC. Its translation: CSAPDRAHAGSYEQYF.

V gene TRBV19 combines with J gene TRBJ2-3; D is perhaps TRBD2 (5 bases). The V gene lost 6 bases and the J gene lost 12 bases, with 13 bases spanning the gap. The CDR3 is made up of 11 amino acids. CDR1 is LNHDA and CDR2 is SQIVND in the germline V gene (reference sequence). CDR3 DNA sequence: TGTGCCAGTAGCAAGACGGGAACCCAGTATTTT. Amino acid sequence: CASSKTGTQYF. The full variable domain, rest sourced from reference TRBV19 and TRBJ2-3, is DGGITQSPKYLFRKEGQNVTLSCEQNLNHDAMYWYRQDPGQGLRLIYYSQIVNDFQKGDIAEGYSVSREKKESFPLTVTSAQKNPTAFYLCASSKTGTQYFGPGTRLTVL.

This clonotype was seen many times. The chain's CDR3 is CASSQKTGVNQPQHF. The CDR3 nucleotides read TGTGCCAGCAGCCAGAAGACAGGGGTCAATCAGCCCCAGCATTTT. V gene TRBV3-1 combines with J gene TRBJ1-5, with TRBD1 identical over 8 bases. The CDR3 length is 15 residues. V was clipped by 3 bases and J by 3 bases; unmatched bases: 4. Per the germline V gene, CDR1 is LGHDT and CDR2 is YNNKEL (reference sequence).

This clonotype came up a few times. The chain links TRBV6-5 to TRBJ1-5; D uncertain. The CDR3 spans 14 residues. Looked up from germline, CDR1 is MNHEY and CDR2 is SVGAGI. Between the trimmed V and J ends, which lost 5 bases and 6 bases, there was a span of 14 bases. The chain's CDR3 is CASSPDAGSQPQHF. In nucleotides, the CDR3 is TGTGCCAGCAGTCCGGACGCGGGAAGTCAGCCCCAGCATTTT.

The table lists this clonotype with many counts. The chain carries TRBV29-1 and TRBJ1-2; D might be TRBD1 (6 bases). V lost 6 bases and J 3 bases, leaving 23 bases between the germline ends. The V gene's germline CDR1 is SQVTM and CDR2 ANQGSEA. The CDR3 loop spans 16 amino acids. In nucleotides, the CDR3 is TGCAGCGTCCTAGGTCCCGGGGCAGGGGAAGACTATGGCTACACCTTC. Translation gives CSVLGPGAGEDYGYTF.

This clonotype has more than one count but fewer than ten. V and J are TRBV30 and TRBJ1-1; the D is unclear. The CDR3 is made up of 15 amino acids. V was cut by 0 bases and J by 7 bases, with 18 bases left in between. Germline lookup yields CDR1 GTSNPN and CDR2 SVGIG (reference sequence). The CDR3 protein is CAWSVGTNRFYEAFF. CDR3 nucleotides: TGTGCCTGGAGTGTAGGCACAAACCGTTTCTATGAAGCTTTCTTT. Supplemented by reference TRBV30 and TRBJ1-1, the full variable domain reads SQTIHQWPATLVQPVGSPLSLECTVEGTSNPNLYWYRQAAGRGLQLLFYSVGIGQISSEVPQNLSASRPQDRQFILSSKKLLLSDSGFYLCAWSVGTNRFYEAFFGQGTRLTVV.